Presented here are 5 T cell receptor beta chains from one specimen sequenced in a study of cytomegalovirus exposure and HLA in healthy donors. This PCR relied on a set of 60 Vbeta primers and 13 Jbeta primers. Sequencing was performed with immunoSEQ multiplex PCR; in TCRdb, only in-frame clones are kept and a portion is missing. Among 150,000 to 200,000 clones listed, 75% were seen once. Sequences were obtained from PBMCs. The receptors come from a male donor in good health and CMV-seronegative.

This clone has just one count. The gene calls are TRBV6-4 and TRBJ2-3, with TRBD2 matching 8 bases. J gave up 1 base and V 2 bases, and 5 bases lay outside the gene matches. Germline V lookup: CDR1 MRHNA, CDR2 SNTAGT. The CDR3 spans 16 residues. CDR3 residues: CASSDVTGGGTDTQYF. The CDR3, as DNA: TGTGCCAGCAGTGACGTAACGGGAGGGGGCACAGATACGCAGTATTTT.

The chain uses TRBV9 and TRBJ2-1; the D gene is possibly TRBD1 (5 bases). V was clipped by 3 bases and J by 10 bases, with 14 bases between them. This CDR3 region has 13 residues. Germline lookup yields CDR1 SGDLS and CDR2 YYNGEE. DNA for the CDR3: TGTGCCAGCAGCGCGTCAATTAAGGGGGAGCAGTTCTTC. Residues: CASSASIKGEQFF.

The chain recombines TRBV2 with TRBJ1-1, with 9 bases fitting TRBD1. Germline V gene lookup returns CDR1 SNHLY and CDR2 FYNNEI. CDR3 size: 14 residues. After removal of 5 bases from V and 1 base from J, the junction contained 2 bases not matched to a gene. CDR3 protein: CASSKGQGNTEAFF. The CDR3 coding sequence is TGTGCCAGCAGTAAGGGACAGGGGAACACTGAAGCTTTCTTT.

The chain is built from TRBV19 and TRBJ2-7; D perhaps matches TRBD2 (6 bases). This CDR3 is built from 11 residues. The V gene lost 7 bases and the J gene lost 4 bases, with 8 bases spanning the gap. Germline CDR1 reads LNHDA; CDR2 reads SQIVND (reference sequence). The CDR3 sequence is CASIGGYEQYF. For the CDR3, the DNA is TGTGCCAGTATCGGGGGTTACGAGCAGTACTTC.

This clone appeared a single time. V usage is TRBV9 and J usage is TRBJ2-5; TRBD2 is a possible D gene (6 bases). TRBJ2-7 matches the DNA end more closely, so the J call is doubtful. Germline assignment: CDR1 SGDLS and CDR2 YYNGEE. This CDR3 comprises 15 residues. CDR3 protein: CASSVATGVGYEQYF. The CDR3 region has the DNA TGTGCCAGCAGCGTAGCTACGGGGGTGGGCTACGAGCAGTACTTC.